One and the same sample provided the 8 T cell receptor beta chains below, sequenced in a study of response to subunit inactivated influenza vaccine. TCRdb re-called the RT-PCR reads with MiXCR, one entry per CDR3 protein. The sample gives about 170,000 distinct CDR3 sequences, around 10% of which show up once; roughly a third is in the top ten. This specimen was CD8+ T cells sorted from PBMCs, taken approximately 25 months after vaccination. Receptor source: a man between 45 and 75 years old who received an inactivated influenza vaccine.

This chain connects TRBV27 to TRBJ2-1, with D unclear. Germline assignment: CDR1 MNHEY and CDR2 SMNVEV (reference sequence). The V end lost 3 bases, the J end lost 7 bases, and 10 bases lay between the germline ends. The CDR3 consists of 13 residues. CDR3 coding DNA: TGTGCCAGCAGTTTCATAGGGATGAATGAGCAGTTCTTC. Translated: CASSFIGMNEQFF.

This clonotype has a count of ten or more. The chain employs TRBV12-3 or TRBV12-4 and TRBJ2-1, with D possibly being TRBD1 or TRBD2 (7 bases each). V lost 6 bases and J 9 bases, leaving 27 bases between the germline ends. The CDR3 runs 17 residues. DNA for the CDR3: TGTGCCAGCAGGCGCCGGGACAGTGAGGGGGGGATAGGTGAGCAGTTCTTC. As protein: CASRRRDSEGGIGEQFF.

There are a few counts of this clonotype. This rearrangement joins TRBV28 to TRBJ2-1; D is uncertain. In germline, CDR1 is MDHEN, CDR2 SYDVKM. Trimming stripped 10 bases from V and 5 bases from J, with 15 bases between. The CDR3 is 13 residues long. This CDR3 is CATFFGLNNEQFF. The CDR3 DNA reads TGTGCCACATTTTTTGGCCTGAACAATGAGCAGTTCTTC.

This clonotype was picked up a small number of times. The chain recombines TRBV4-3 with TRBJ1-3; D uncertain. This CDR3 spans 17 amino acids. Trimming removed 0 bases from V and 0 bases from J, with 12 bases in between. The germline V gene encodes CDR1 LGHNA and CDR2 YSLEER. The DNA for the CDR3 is TGCGCCAGCAGCCAAGATGCGTTCGCAGACTCTGGAAACACCATATATTTT. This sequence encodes CASSQDAFADSGNTIYF.

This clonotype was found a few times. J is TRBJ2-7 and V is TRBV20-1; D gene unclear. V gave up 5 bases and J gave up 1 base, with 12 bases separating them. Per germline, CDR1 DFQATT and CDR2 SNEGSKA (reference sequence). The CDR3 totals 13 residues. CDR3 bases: TGCAGTGCTCCTTCGATACCTTCCTACGAGCAGTACTTC. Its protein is CSAPSIPSYEQYF.

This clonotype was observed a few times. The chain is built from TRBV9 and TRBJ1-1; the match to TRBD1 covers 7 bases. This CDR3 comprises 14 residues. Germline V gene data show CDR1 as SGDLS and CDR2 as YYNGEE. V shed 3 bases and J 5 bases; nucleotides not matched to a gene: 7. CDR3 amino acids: CASSGIRGETEAFF. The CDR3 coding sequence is TGTGCCAGCAGCGGAATCAGGGGGGAGACTGAAGCTTTCTTT.

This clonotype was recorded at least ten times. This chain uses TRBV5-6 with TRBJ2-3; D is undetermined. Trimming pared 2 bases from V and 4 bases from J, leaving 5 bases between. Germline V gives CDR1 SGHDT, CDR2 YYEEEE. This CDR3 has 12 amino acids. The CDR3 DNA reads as TGTGCCAGCAGCTTAAGGGCAGATACGCAGTATTTT. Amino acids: CASSLRADTQYF.

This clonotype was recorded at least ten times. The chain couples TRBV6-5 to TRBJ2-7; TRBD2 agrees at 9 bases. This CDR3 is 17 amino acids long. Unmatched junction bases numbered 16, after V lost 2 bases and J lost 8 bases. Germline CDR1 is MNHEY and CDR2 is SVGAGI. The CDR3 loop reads CASSYDSAGGPSSQQYF. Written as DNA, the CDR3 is TGTGCCAGCAGTTACGACTCAGCGGGAGGTCCTAGTTCTCAGCAGTACTTC.